This T cell receptor beta chain was retrieved from a study of blood T cell repertoires in COVID-19. Sequencing used immunoSEQ multiplex PCR; TCRdb keeps in-frame clones, though not all of them. This repertoire shows about 250,000 clones, 65% to 85% found once; its top ten account for more than 1.5%. CDR3 size: 13 residues. Germline CDR1 and CDR2: MNHNS and SASEGT. The V end was cut by 2 bases, the J end by 4 bases, with 8 bases between. This sequence originates from a woman in her thirties or forties who had recovered from COVID-19. The sequencing input was peripheral blood. V is TRBV6-1 and J is TRBJ1-2; D is unresolved. Written as DNA, the CDR3 is TGTGCCAGCAGTGAATCCCCCTTCTATGGCTACACCTTC. Protein sequence: CASSESPFYGYTF.